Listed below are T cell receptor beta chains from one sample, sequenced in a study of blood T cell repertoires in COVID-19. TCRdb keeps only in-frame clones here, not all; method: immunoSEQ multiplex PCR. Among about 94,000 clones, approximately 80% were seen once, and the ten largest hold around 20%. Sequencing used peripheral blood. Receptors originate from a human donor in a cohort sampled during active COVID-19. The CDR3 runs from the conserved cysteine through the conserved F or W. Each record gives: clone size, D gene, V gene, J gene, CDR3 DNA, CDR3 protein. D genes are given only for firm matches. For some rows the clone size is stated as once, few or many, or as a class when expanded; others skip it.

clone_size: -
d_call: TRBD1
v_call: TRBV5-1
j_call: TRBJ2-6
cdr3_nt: TGCGCCAGCAGCTTGGGAACAGGGGGCAGTTTATCTGGGGCCAACGTCCTGACTTTC
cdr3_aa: CASSLGTGGSLSGANVLTF

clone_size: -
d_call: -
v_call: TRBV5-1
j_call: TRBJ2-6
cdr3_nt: TGCGCCAGCAGCTTGGGAGATTCTGGGGCCAACGTCCTGACTTTC
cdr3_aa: CASSLGDSGANVLTF

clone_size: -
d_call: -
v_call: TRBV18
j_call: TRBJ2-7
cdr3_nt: TGTGCCAGCTCATCAGTGTCCCCCCCCCATTACGAGCAGTACTTC
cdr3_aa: CASSSVSPPHYEQYF

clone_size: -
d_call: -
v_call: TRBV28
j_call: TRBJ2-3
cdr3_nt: TGTGCCAGCAGTTGGAGGACCCCTGGAGGGGATACGCAGTATTTT
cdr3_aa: CASSWRTPGGDTQYF

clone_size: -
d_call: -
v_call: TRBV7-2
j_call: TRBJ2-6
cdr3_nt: TGTGCCAGCAGCTCCCGAGGAGGGGTAGGCCGGGCCAACGTCCTGACTTTC
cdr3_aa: CASSSRGGVGRANVLTF

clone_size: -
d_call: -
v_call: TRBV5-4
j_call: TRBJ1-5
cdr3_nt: TGTGCCAGCAGCTCGGACACCAATCAGCCCCAGCATTTT
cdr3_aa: CASSSDTNQPQHF

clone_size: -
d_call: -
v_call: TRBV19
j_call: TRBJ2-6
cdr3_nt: TGTGCCTCCCGCGGGCGGCGTGCTGGGGCCAACGTCCTGACTTTC
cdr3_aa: CASRGRRAGANVLTF

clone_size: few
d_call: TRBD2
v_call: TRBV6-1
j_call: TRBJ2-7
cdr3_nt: TGTGCCAGCAGTGAACTAGCGGGAGATTACGAGCAGTACTTC
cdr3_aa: CASSELAGDYEQYF

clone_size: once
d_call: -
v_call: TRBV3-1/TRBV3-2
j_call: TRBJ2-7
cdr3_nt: TGTGCCAGCAGCCAAGCGGGGTTCTACGAGCAGTACTTC
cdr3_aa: CASSQAGFYEQYF

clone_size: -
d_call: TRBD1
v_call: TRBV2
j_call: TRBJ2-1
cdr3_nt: TGTGCCAGCAGTGAACGGGACAGGGTCTACAATGAGCAGTTCTTC
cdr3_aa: CASSERDRVYNEQFF

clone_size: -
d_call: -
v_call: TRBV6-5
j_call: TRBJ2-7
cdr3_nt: TGTGCCAGCACCGAAGACTTGATTACCTACGAGCAGTACTTC
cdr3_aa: CASTEDLITYEQYF

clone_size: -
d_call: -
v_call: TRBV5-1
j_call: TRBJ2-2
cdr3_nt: TGCGCCAGCAGCACCCAGGGGAACACCGGGGAGCTGTTTTTT
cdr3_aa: CASSTQGNTGELFF

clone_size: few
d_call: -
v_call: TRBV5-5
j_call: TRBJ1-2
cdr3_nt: TGTGCCAGCAGCTTGGGTAGAGGGGGTATCGATGGCTACACCTTC
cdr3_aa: CASSLGRGGIDGYTF

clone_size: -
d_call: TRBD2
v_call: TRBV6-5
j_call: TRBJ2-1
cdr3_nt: TGTGCCAGCAGTCCTCCGGGACTATTCGGTGAGCAGTTCTTC
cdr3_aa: CASSPPGLFGEQFF

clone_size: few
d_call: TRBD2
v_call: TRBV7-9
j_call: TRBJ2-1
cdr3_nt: TGTGCCAGCAGCCTACTTAGCGGGGCGGAGCAGTTCTTC
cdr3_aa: CASSLLSGAEQFF

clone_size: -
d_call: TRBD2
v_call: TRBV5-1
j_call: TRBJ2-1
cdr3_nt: TGCGCCAGCAGCTTGTGGCGGGAGGAGGATGAGCAGTTCTTC
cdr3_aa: CASSLWREEDEQFF

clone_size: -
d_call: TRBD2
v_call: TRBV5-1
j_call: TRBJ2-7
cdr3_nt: TGCGCCAGCAGCACTACTAGCGGGAGTTACGAGCAGTACTTC
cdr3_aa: CASSTTSGSYEQYF

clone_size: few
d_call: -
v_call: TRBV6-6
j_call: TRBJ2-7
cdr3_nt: TGTGCCAGCAGTTACTCGGTCAGTACCTACGAGCAGTACTTC
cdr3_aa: CASSYSVSTYEQYF

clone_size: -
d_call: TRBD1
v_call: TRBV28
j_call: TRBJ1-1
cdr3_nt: TGTGCCAGCAGCTACAGGGGGCGCATGAACACTGAAGCTTTCTTT
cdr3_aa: CASSYRGRMNTEAFF

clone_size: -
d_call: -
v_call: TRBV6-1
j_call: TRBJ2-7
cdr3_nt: TGTGCCAGCAGTGAAGCGCTATTTTACGAGCAGTACTTC
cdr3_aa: CASSEALFYEQYF

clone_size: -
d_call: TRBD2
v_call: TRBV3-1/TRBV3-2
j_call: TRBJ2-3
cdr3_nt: TGTGCCAGCAGCCCTAGCGGGACCACAGATACGCAGTATTTT
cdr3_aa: CASSPSGTTDTQYF

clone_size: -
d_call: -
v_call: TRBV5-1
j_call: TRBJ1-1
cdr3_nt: TGCGCCAGCAGCTCCATTAGGGGGAACACTGAAGCTTTCTTT
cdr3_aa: CASSSIRGNTEAFF

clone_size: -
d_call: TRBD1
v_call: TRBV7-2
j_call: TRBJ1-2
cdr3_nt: TGTGCCAGCAGCTTAGAGAGGGGGCAGGGCTACACCTTC
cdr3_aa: CASSLERGQGYTF

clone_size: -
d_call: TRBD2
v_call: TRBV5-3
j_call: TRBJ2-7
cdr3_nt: TGTGCCAGAAGCTTGGGTCTCGGGAGGCCTACCTACGAGCAGTACTTC
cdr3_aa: CARSLGLGRPTYEQYF

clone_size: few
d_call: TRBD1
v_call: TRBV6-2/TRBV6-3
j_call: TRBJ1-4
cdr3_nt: TGTGCCAGCAGCCGTGGGACAGGCGGTAATGAAAAACTGTTTTTT
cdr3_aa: CASSRGTGGNEKLFF

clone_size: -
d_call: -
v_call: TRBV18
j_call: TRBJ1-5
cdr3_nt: TGTGCCAGCTCACTGGAGGCGGGGGCGAGCAATCAGCCCCAGCATTTT
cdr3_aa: CASSLEAGASNQPQHF

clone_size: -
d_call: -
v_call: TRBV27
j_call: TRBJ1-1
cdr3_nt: TGTGCCAGCAGTTTAACAGAAAACACTGAAGCTTTCTTT
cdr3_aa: CASSLTENTEAFF

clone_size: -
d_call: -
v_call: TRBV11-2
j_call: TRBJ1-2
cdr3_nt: TGTGCCAGCAGCTACACGAACTATGGCTACACCTTC
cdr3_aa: CASSYTNYGYTF